This entry describes one TCR beta chain. Germline assignment: CDR1 MNHEY and CDR2 SVGEGT. This CDR3 is 16 amino acids long. V lost 3 bases, J lost 4 bases, and 7 bases stayed unmatched. This entry belongs to a study of control samples from healthy donors and cancer patients. Sequencing was performed with immunoSEQ multiplex PCR; in TCRdb, only in-frame clones are kept and a portion is missing. The table has fewer than 40,000 clones, 94% seen once. This TCR derives from a man between 60 and 75 years old in good health. Sequenced input: blood. The chain links TRBV6-2 or TRBV6-3 to TRBJ2-3; 10 nucleotides match TRBD2. The CDR3, as DNA: TGTGCCAGCAGTTATCCAGCGGGGGGGCGTCCAGATACGCAGTATTTT. It encodes CASSYPAGGRPDTQYF.